The 27 T cell receptor beta chains given below trace back to one sample, sequenced in a study of sequential checkpoint blockade in melanoma. Measured with immunoSEQ multiplex PCR; TCRdb has only the in-frame clones, and not every one. The sample consists of 3,500 to 4,500 clones, around 56% of them appearing once. Documented treatment: randomized to nivolumab then ipilimumab (arm A) or the reverse (arm B). Sequencing used CD8+ T cells sorted from blood (inferred from file names), obtained from a patient given nivolumab and ipilimumab in sequence. These receptor sequences come from a human donor with melanoma.

Relative to its sample, this clone is large (0.1 to 1%). CDR3 DNA sequence: TGCAGCGTTGAAGACCCGGACAGGGCGGCCGGGGAGCTGTTTTTT. Its translation is CSVEDPDRAAGELFF. The chain couples TRBV29-1 to TRBJ2-2; TRBD1 aligns across 8 bases. Trimming cost V 0 bases and J 6 bases; bases outside gene matches: 6. Germline CDR1 SQVTM, CDR2 ANQGSEA. The CDR3 totals 15 residues.

This chain links TRBV7-8 with TRBJ2-5; a possible D gene is TRBD1 (7 bases). The ends were cut back, 7 bases at V and 5 bases at J, with 26 bases in the middle. This CDR3 contains 17 residues. Germline V lookup: CDR1 SGHVS, CDR2 FQNEAQ. The CDR3 is CASTQGGRGAFRETQYF. CDR3 nucleotides: TGTGCCAGCACCCAGGGCGGCAGGGGGGCCTTTCGGGAGACCCAGTACTTC.

The chain combines TRBV6-1 with TRBJ2-1; the D gene is possibly TRBD2 (5 bases). CDR3 length: 12 residues. Trimming left V 7 bases short and J 2 bases short, with 6 bases between. The germline V gene encodes CDR1 MNHNS and CDR2 SASEGT. CDR3 DNA sequence: TGTGCCAGCATCGGGACCTACAATGAGCAGTTCTTC. This encodes CASIGTYNEQFF.

The V gene is TRBV9, the J gene TRBJ2-7, with D maybe TRBD2 (6 bases). V was pared by 0 bases and J by 4 bases, with 8 bases between. Per germline, CDR1 SGDLS and CDR2 YYNGEE. CDR3 length: 13 amino acids. CDR3 region: CASSVDGGYEQYF. CDR3 nucleotides: TGTGCCAGCAGCGTAGACGGAGGGTACGAGCAGTACTTC.

This clone was detected many times. The rearrangement uses TRBV11-2 and TRBJ2-7, with 7 bases that match TRBD1. This CDR3 has 16 residues. The J segment lost 3 bases and the V segment lost 5 bases, leaving 13 bases of the junction unmatched. The germline gives CDR1 SGHAT, CDR2 FQNNGV. The CDR3 loop reads CASSQDSWAGGYEQYF. DNA for the CDR3: TGTGCCAGCAGCCAAGATTCGTGGGCAGGGGGCTACGAGCAGTACTTC.

This rearrangement joins TRBV5-5 to TRBJ2-7; 9 positions agree with TRBD2. Germline V gives CDR1 SGHKS, CDR2 YYEKEE (reference sequence). V shed 5 bases and J 1 base; nucleotides not matched to a gene: 7. There are 15 residues in the CDR3. The CDR3 DNA is TGTGCCAGCAGATGGACTAGCGCCTTATCCTACGAGCAGTACTTC. As protein: CASRWTSALSYEQYF.

The rearrangement uses TRBV9 and TRBJ2-5, with 7 bases fitting TRBD2. The CDR3 is made up of 15 amino acids. CDR1 and CDR2 (germline): SGDLS, YYNGEE. The V gene end was trimmed by 0 bases and the J gene end by 5 bases; junction bases not matched to a gene: 7. CDR3: CASSVVSGGGETQYF. CDR3 sequence (DNA): TGTGCCAGCAGCGTAGTGTCCGGGGGAGGGGAGACCCAGTACTTC.

This clone has just one count. The J gene is TRBJ2-3, the V gene TRBV6-4; 10 bases match TRBD1. From germline, CDR1 is MRHNA and CDR2 SNTAGT. The CDR3 sequence is 15 residues long. With 2 bases clipped from V and 1 base from J, the junction kept 0 bases outside the gene matches. The CDR3 DNA reads as TGTGCCAGCAGTGACGGGACAGGGGGCACAGATACGCAGTATTTT. As protein: CASSDGTGGTDTQYF.

This chain joins TRBV5-8 and TRBJ1-5, with D unresolved. The CDR3 length is 11 residues. Germline assignment: CDR1 SGHTS and CDR2 YDEGEE. V lost 2 bases and J 15 bases, leaving 12 bases between the germline ends. CDR3 in amino acids: CASSFGPGGHF. DNA for the CDR3: TGTGCCAGCAGCTTTGGGCCAGGAGGGCATTTT.

This rearrangement joins TRBV6-4 to TRBJ2-3; 8 bases agree with TRBD2. J gave up 0 bases and V 6 bases, and 5 bases lay outside the gene matches. CDR1 and CDR2 from the germline V gene are MRHNA and SNTAGT. This CDR3 spans 15 amino acids. In DNA, the CDR3 is TGTGCCAGCAGCCCCATAGCGGGGAGCACAGATACGCAGTATTTT. Its translation is CASSPIAGSTDTQYF.

The genes are TRBV11-1 and TRBJ2-3; D not resolved. V was cut by 5 bases and J by 0 bases, with 9 bases left in between. CDR1 and CDR2 from the germline V gene are SGHAT and FQDESV (reference sequence). CDR3 length: 14 residues. CDR3 loop: CASSPSYSTDTQYF. The CDR3 DNA follows: TGTGCCAGCAGCCCCTCCTACAGCACAGATACGCAGTATTTT.

The chain carries TRBV19 and TRBJ2-2, with D unresolved. Germline CDR1 LNHDA, CDR2 SQIVND (reference sequence). The CDR3 has 15 residues. Trimming pared 1 base from V and 0 bases from J, leaving 6 bases between. CDR3 bases: TGTGCCAGTAGTATAGTCAGGACGAACACCGGGGAGCTGTTTTTT. It encodes CASSIVRTNTGELFF.

Note on this clone: A read error likely explains this, since a far larger clone differs by one base. The rearrangement uses TRBV5-3 and TRBJ1-2; 8 nucleotides line up with TRBD1. TRBV5-3 is known as an ORF, though its function is uncertain. This CDR3 has 13 amino acids. CDR3 residues: CASSLAGGWGYTF. As DNA, the CDR3 is TGTGCCAGCAGCTTGGCAGGGGGCTGGGGCTACACCTTC.

The chain employs TRBV9 and TRBJ2-3; no clear D. The CDR3 covers 14 residues. V was shortened by 6 bases and J by 1 base, with 12 bases between the two germline ends. Germline values: CDR1 SGDLS, CDR2 YYNGEE. Written as DNA, the CDR3 is TGTGCCAGCAACCCAGGAATTCGCACAGATACGCAGTATTTT. This gives the protein CASNPGIRTDTQYF.

A few counts support this clone. The V and J genes are TRBV27 and TRBJ1-1; D is ambiguous. The CDR3 runs 13 residues. Trimming shortened V by 4 bases and J by 1 base, and 7 bases separated the two germline ends. Germline assignment: CDR1 MNHEY and CDR2 SMNVEV (reference sequence). CDR3 coding DNA: TGTGCCAGCAGTTGGGCACAGAACACTGAAGCTTTCTTT. As protein: CASSWAQNTEAFF.

This chain connects TRBV5-1 to TRBJ2-5; D perhaps matches TRBD1 (5 bases). CDR3 size: 14 residues. V was trimmed by 0 bases and J by 5 bases, leaving 11 bases between them. Germline lookup yields CDR1 SGHRS and CDR2 YFSETQ. CDR3 sequence (DNA): TGCGCCAGCAGCTTGGTTCCCAGGGTTGAGACCCAGTACTTC. Translating gives CASSLVPRVETQYF.

This clone was seen more than once but under ten times. This may be a read error: a much more frequent sequence differs by one nucleotide. This sample includes further DNA sequences coding for the same CDR3. The chain has TRBV5-4 and TRBJ1-2, with 8 bases matching TRBD1. Per the germline V gene, CDR1 is SGHNT and CDR2 is YYREEE (reference sequence). The CDR3 consists of 13 residues. This CDR3 is CASSLAGGWGYTF. Written as DNA, the CDR3 is TGCGCCAGCAGCTTGGCAGGGGGCTGGGGCTACACCTTC. Filled out from reference TRBV5-4 and TRBJ1-2, the complete variable domain reads ETGVTQSPTHLIKTRGQQVTLRCSSQSGHNTVSWYQQALGQGPQFIFQYYREEENGRGNFPPRFSGLQFPNYSSELNVNALELDDSALYLCASSLAGGWGYTFGSGTRLTVV.

In DNA form, the CDR3 reads TGTGCCAGCAGCTTAGGTATTGGAGACTATGGCTACACCTTC. This translates into CASSLGIGDYGYTF. The gene calls are TRBV7-2 and TRBJ1-2; D gene ambiguous. The V end was cut by 1 base, the J end by 3 bases, with 9 bases between. CDR1 is SGHTA, CDR2 FQGNSA, per germline. The CDR3 totals 14 residues.

The chain joins TRBV19 to TRBJ1-1; D is possibly TRBD1 (5 bases). V lost 6 bases to trimming and J lost 6 bases, with 14 bases between them. This CDR3 has 13 amino acids. CDR1 and CDR2 from the germline V gene are LNHDA and SQIVND (reference sequence). CDR3 in amino acids: CASRQGGTAEAFF. The CDR3 coding sequence is TGTGCCAGTAGACAAGGAGGGACCGCTGAAGCTTTCTTT.

The chain is built from TRBV6-6 and TRBJ2-4, with D possibly TRBD2 on 6 matching bases. The CDR3 is 12 residues long. Germline CDR1 MNHNY, CDR2 SVGAGI (reference sequence). With 6 bases removed from V and 8 bases from J, the gap between germline ends came to 11 bases. In DNA form, the CDR3 reads TGTGCCAGCAGGGCGGGGCTGGACATTCAGTACTTC. Its protein is CASRAGLDIQYF.

This clone came up a few times. The chain links TRBV28 to TRBJ1-2; possibly TRBD1 for D (5 bases). V was shortened by 5 bases and J by 8 bases, with 21 bases between the two germline ends. The germline gives CDR1 MDHEN, CDR2 SYDVKM. CDR3 length equals 15 residues. CDR3 nucleotides: TGTGCCAGCAGTGATACGACAACAGGAATCTGGGGCTACACCTTC. Translated, it gives CASSDTTTGIWGYTF.

CDR3 DNA sequence: TGTGCCTGCGGGGGGGCTCAGACAGATACGCAGTATTTT. Its translation: CACGGAQTDTQYF. The chain joins TRBV5-4 to TRBJ2-3; 9 nucleotides line up with TRBD2. Trimming cost V 10 bases and J 3 bases; bases outside gene matches: 6. The germline gives CDR1 SGHNT, CDR2 YYREEE (reference sequence). The CDR3 has 13 residues.

The chain joins TRBV6-5 to TRBJ2-7; D gene unclear. The V gene's germline CDR1 is MNHEY and CDR2 SVGAGI. This CDR3 contains 11 residues. Trimming took 0 bases from V and 7 from J, leaving 4 bases between them. CDR3 nucleotide sequence: TGTGCCAGCAGTTACTCGTCTGAGCAGTACTTC. This gives the protein CASSYSSEQYF.

The V call is TRBV11-3, the J call TRBJ2-3; D not resolved. Germline lookup yields CDR1 SGHNT and CDR2 YENEEA. The CDR3 is 14 residues long. V shed 3 bases and J shed 10 bases, with 17 bases lying between them. The CDR3 region has the DNA TGTGCCAGCAGCTTGGAAACTATGGGTACGGCGCAGTATTTT. The encoded protein is CASSLETMGTAQYF.

The gene calls are TRBV7-3 and TRBJ2-1, with TRBD2 matching 12 bases. There are 15 residues in the CDR3. Trimming cost V 5 bases and J 8 bases; bases outside gene matches: 7. Germline CDR1 and CDR2: SGHTA and FQGTGA. The CDR3 DNA sequence: TGTGCCAGCAGCCCACCGGGACTAGCGGGCCATGAGCAGTTCTTC. Translating gives CASSPPGLAGHEQFF.

V usage is TRBV9 and J usage is TRBJ2-1; 11 bases line up with TRBD2. This CDR3 region has 15 residues. V shed 3 bases, J shed 3 bases, and the junction held 2 bases outside the gene matches. The germline V gene encodes CDR1 SGDLS and CDR2 YYNGEE. The CDR3 sequence is CASSASGGYYNEQFF. The CDR3, as DNA: TGTGCCAGCAGCGCTAGCGGGGGGTACTACAATGAGCAGTTCTTC.

CDR3: CASGDRQSYEQYF. The CDR3, as DNA: TGCGCCAGCGGGGACAGACAAAGCTACGAGCAGTACTTC. The chain carries TRBV5-1 and TRBJ2-7; the match to TRBD1 covers 7 bases. CDR1 and CDR2 (germline): SGHRS, YFSETQ. The CDR3 loop spans 13 amino acids. V lost 7 bases and J lost 3; bases outside the gene matches: 7.